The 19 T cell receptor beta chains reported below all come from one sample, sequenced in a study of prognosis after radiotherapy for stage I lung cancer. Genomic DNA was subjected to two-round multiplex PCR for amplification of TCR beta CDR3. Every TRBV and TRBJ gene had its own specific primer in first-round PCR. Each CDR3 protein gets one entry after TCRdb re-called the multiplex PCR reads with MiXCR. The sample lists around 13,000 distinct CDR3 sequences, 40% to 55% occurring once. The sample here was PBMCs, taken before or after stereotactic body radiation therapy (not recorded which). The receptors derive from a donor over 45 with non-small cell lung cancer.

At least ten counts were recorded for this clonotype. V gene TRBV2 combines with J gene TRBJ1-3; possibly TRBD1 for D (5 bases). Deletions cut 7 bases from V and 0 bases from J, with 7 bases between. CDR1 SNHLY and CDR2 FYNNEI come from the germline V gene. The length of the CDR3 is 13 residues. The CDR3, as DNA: TGTGCCAGCATCAGGGACTCTGGAAACACCATATATTTT. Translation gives CASIRDSGNTIYF.

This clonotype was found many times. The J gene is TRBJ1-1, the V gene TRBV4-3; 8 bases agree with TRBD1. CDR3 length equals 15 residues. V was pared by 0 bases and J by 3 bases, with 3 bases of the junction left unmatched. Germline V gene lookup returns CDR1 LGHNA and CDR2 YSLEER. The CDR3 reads CASSQESGGDTEAFF. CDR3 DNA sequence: TGCGCCAGCAGCCAAGAATCAGGGGGCGACACTGAAGCTTTCTTT.

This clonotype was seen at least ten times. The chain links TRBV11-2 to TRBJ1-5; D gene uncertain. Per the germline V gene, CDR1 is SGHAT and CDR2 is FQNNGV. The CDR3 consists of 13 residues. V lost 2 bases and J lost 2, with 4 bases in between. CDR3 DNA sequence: TGTGCCAGCAGCTTACAGGGCAATCAGCCCCAGCATTTT. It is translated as CASSLQGNQPQHF.

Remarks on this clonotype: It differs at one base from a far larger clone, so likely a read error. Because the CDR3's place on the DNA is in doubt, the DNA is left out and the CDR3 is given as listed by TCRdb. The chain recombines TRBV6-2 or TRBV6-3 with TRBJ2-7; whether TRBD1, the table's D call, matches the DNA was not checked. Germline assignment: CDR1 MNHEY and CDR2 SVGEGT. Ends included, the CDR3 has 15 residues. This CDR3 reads CASSWGQGSGYEHYF.

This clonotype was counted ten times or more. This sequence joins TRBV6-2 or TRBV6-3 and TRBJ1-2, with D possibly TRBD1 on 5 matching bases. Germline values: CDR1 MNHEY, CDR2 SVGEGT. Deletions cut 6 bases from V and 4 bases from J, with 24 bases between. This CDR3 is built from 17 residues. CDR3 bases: TGTGCCAGCAGCCCCCTGCCTTTCGGGGCCTTGTTCTATGGCTACACCTTC. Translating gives CASSPLPFGALFYGYTF.

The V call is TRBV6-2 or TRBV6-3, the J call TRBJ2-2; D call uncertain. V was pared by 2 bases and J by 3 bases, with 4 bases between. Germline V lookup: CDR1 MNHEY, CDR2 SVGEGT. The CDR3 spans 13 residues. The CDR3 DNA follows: TGTGCCAGCAGTTACAGGGACACCGGGGAGCTGTTTTTT. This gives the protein CASSYRDTGELFF.

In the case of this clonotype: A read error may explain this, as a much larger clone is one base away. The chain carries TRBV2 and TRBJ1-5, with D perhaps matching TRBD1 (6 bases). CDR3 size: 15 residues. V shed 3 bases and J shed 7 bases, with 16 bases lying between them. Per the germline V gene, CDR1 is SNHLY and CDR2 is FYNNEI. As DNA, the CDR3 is TGTGCCAGCAGTGAGACAGCCCAGGGGTGCCAGCCCCAGCATTTT. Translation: CASSETAQGCQPQHF.

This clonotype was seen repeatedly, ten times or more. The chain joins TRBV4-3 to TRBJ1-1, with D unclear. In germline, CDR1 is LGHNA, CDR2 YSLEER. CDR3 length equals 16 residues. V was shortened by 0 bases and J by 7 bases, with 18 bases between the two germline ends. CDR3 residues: CASSQDVWRQRDEAFF. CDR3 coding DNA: TGCGCCAGCAGCCAAGACGTCTGGCGGCAACGAGATGAAGCTTTCTTT.

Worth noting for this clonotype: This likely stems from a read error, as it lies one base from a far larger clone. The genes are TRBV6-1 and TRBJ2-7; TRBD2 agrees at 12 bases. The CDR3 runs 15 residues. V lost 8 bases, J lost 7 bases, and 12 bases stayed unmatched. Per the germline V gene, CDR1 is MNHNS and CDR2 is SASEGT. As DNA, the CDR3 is TGTGCCAGCGGATTGACTAGCGGGAGATTCGATGAGCAGTACTTC. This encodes CASGLTSGRFDEQYF.

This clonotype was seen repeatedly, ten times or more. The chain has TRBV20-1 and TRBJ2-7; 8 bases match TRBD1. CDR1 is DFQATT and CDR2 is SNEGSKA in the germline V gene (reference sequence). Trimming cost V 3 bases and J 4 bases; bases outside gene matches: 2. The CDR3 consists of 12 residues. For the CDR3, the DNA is TGCAGTGCTAGGACAGGGGAGTACGAGCAGTACTTC. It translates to CSARTGEYEQYF.

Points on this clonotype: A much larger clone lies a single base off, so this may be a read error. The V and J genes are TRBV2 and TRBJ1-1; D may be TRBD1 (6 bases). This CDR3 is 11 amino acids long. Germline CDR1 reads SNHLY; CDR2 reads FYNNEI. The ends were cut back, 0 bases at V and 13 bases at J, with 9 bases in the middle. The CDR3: CASSEAGAVFF. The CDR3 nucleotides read TGTGCCAGCAGTGAAGCGGGGGCCGTTTTCTTT.

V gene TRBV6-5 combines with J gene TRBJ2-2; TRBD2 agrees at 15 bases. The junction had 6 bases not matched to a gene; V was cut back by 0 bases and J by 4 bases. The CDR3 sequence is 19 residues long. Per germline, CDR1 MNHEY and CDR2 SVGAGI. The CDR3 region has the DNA TGTGCCAGCAGTTACTCGGGACTAGCGGGAGGACGTATCACCGGGGAGCTGTTTTTT. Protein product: CASSYSGLAGGRITGELFF.

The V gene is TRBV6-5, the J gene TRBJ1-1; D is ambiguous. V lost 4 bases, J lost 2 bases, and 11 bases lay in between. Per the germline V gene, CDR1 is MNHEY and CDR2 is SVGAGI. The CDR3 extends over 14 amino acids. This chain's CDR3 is CASSLTPGNTEAFF. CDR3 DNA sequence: TGTGCCAGCAGTTTAACCCCGGGAAACACTGAAGCTTTCTTT.

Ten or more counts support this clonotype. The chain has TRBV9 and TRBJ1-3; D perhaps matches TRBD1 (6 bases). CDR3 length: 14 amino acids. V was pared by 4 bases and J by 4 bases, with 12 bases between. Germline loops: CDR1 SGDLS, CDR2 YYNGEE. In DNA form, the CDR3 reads TGTGCCAGCAGCCGAGGGACATACGGAAACACCATATATTTT. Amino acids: CASSRGTYGNTIYF.

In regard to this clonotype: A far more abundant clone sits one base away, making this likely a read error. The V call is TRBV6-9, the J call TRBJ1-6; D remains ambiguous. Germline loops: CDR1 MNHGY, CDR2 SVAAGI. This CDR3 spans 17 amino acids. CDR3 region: CASSYSNVLGSDSPLQF. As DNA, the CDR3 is TGTGCCAGCAGTTACTCAAACGTTCTGGGATCAGATTCACCCCTCCAATTT.

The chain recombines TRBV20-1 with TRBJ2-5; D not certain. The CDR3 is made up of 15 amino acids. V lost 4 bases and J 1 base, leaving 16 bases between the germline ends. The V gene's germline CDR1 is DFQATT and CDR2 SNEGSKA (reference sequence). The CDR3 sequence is CSAIGPVGSQETQYF. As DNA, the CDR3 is TGCAGTGCTATAGGACCGGTGGGATCCCAAGAGACCCAGTACTTC.

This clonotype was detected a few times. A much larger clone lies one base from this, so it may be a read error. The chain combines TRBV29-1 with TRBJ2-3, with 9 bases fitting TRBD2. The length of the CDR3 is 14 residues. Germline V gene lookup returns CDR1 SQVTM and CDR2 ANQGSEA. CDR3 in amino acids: CRVVPSGNTDTQYF. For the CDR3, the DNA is TGCAGAGTTGTGCCTAGCGGGAACACAGATACGCAGTATTTT.

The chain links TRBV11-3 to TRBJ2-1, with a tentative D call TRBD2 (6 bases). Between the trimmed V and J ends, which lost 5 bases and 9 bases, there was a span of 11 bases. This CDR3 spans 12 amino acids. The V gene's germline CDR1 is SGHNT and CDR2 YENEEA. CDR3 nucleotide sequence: TGTGCCAGCAGCCCCCTGGGACTTGAGCAGTTCTTC. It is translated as CASSPLGLEQFF.

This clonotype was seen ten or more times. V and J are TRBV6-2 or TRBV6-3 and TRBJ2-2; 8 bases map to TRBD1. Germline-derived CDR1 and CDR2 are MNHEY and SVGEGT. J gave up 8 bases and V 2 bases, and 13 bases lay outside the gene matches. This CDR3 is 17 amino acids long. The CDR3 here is CASSYESGQGYSGELFF. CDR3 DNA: TGTGCCAGCAGTTACGAATCTGGACAGGGATACTCTGGGGAGCTGTTTTTT.